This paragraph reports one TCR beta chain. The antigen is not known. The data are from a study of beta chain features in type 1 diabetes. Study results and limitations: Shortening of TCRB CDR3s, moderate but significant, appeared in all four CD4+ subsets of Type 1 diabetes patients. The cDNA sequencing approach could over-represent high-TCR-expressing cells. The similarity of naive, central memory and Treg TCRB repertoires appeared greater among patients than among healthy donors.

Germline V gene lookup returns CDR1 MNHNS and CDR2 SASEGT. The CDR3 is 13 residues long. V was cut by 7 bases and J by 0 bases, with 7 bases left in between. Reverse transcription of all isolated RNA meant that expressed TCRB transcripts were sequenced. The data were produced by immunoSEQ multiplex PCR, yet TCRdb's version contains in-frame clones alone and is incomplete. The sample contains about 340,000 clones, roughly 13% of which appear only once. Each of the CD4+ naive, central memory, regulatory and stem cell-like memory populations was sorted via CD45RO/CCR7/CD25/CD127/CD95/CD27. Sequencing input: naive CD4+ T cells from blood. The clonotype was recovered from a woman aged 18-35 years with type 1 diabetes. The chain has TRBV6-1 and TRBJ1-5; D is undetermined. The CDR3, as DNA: TGTGCCAGCAAGTGGAGTAGCAATCAGCCCCAGCATTTT. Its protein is CASKWSSNQPQHF.